The clone carrying this TCR beta chain was seen more than once but under ten times. Its antigen is as yet unknown. With 5 bases clipped from V and 3 bases from J, the junction kept 11 bases outside the gene matches. CDR1 and CDR2 (germline): SGHTA, FQGNSA. There are 16 residues in the CDR3. The data are from a study of T cell responses to AZD1222 COVID-19 vaccine. Study-level points and caveats: A rise in Spike-specific TCR breadth and depth followed two AZD1222 doses. Dominant at 160-218 and 743-854, vaccine-associated CD4 TCRs also spanned spike. The donor group comprised mostly white British people and more females; the analysis possibly underestimated clonal diversity. No day 14 peak samples; only post-peak repertoires were characterized.

Repertoires were generated with immunoSEQ multiplex PCR, while TCRdb's copy carries only in-frame clones and drops some. The sample lists tens of thousands of clones; 81% were seen once. The chain carries TRBV7-2 and TRBJ2-7, with 9 bases identical to TRBD2. The sequence was obtained from an adult who received the AZD1222 COVID-19 vaccine. This specimen consisted of peripheral blood, obtained 28 days after the second AZD1222 dose. The CDR3 DNA reads as TGTGCCAGCAGCCCCCACCATAGCGGGGGAAACTACGAGCAGTACTTC. Amino acids: CASSPHHSGGNYEQYF.